The clone carrying this T cell receptor (beta chain) showed up just once. V gave up 4 bases and J gave up 2 bases, with 17 bases separating them. The CDR3 length is 16 residues. Germline CDR1 and CDR2: SGHTA and FQGNSA. TCRdb's table, derived via immunoSEQ multiplex PCR, lists solely in-frame clones and lacks some. The sample consists of more than 90,000 clones, roughly 83% of them appearing once. This sample was included in a study of T cell responses to AZD1222 COVID-19 vaccine. This chain links TRBV7-2 with TRBJ1-2, with D perhaps matching TRBD1 (6 bases). The TCR comes from an adult who received the AZD1222 COVID-19 vaccine. The source was peripheral blood, collected 28 days after the second AZD1222 dose. The CDR3: CASSSSSLDSNYGYTF. In DNA, the CDR3 is TGTGCCAGCAGCTCAAGCTCTCTGGACAGCAACTATGGCTACACCTTC.